These 20 T cell receptor beta chains were sequenced from one sample in a study of blood T cells in healthy people across ages. The use of a sample-barcoded 5' primer and a J-beta primer mix characterized a second PCR of 7 to 11 cycles. Via MiXCR, TCRdb re-called the 5' RACE reads, giving one row per CDR3 protein. The data show around 500,000 distinct CDR3 sequences, about 25% seen once. The same sample was also studied in work on T cells of mothers and their children.

Specimen: blood. The receptors come from a boy between 2 and 10 years old in good health.

This clonotype turned up a few times. V is TRBV12-3 or TRBV12-4 and J is TRBJ1-2; TRBD1 matches 9 bases. The CDR3 is made up of 14 amino acids. V shed 4 bases, J shed 4 bases, and the junction held 4 bases outside the gene matches. The CDR3 loop reads CASSSLTGGYGYTF. CDR3 bases: TGTGCCAGCAGTTCCCTGACAGGGGGCTATGGCTACACCTTC.

This clonotype was observed a few times. This chain uses TRBV4-3 with TRBJ2-1; possible D gene TRBD1, 6 bases. The DNA end is more similar to TRBJ2-7, so the J call may be wrong. The CDR3 covers 14 residues. Germline loops: CDR1 LGHNA, CDR2 YSLEER. The CDR3 region has the DNA TGCGCCAGCAGCCAAGAGGGGGACACCTACGAGCAGTACTTC. This codes for CASSQEGDTYEQYF.

The chain carries TRBV4-3 and TRBJ2-2; the D gene could be TRBD1 or TRBD2 (5 bases each). From germline, CDR1 is LGHNA and CDR2 YSLEER. Trimming removed 0 bases at V and 7 bases at J, with 9 bases between. The CDR3 totals 14 residues. This chain's CDR3 is CASSQEGTYGELFF. Here the CDR3 DNA reads TGCGCCAGCAGCCAAGAAGGGACGTACGGGGAGCTGTTTTTT.

The gene calls are TRBV4-1 and TRBJ2-5, with TRBD2 identical over 10 bases. CDR1 and CDR2 from the germline V gene are MGHRA and YSYEKL. The CDR3 is 14 residues long. V lost 5 bases and J lost 4; bases outside the gene matches: 4. CDR3 bases: TGCGCCAGCAGCTTCCTAGCGGGAGTAGAGACCCAGTACTTC. It translates to CASSFLAGVETQYF.

This clonotype was seen more than once but under ten times. The chain recombines TRBV5-6 with TRBJ2-3; 12 bases map to TRBD1. Per the germline V gene, CDR1 is SGHDT and CDR2 is YYEEEE. The CDR3 totals 16 residues. V was clipped by 4 bases and J by 1 base; unmatched bases: 4. CDR3 nucleotides: TGTGCCAGCAGCGTGGGACAGGGGGCCGGCACAGATACGCAGTATTTT. Translated, it gives CASSVGQGAGTDTQYF.

The V call is TRBV5-8, the J call TRBJ2-7, with 12 bases identical to TRBD2. The J call is in doubt because the DNA end fits TRBJ2-5 better. The germline CDR1 and CDR2 sequences are SGHTS and YDEGEE. The CDR3 totals 15 residues. The CDR3 region is CASSRATSGRETQYF. CDR3 coding DNA: TGTGCCAGCAGTCGCGCTACTAGCGGGAGGGAGACCCAGTACTTC.

This chain joins TRBV29-1 and TRBJ1-5; D gene uncertain. The CDR3 is 13 residues long. CDR1 is SQVTM, CDR2 ANQGSEA, per germline. Trimming removed 4 bases from V and 2 bases from J, with 9 bases in between. CDR3 sequence (DNA): TGCAGCGTTGGGGAGTTGGGCAATCAGCCCCAGCATTTT. The encoded protein is CSVGELGNQPQHF. The complete variable domain, with remaining parts taken from reference TRBV29-1 and TRBJ1-5, reads SAVISQKPSRDICQRGTSLTIQCQVDSQVTMMFWYRQQPGQSLTLIATANQGSEATYESGFVIDKFPISRPNLTFSTLTVSNMSPEDSSIYLCSVGELGNQPQHFGDGTRLSIL.

The gene calls are TRBV29-1 and TRBJ2-1; D possibly uses TRBD1 or TRBD2 (7 bases each). The germline gives CDR1 SQVTM, CDR2 ANQGSEA. CDR3 length: 14 amino acids. The V end was cut by 7 bases, the J end by 8 bases, with 21 bases between. CDR3 region: CSAWGGGPGDEQFF. CDR3 DNA sequence: TGCAGCGCTTGGGGAGGGGGCCCCGGGGATGAGCAGTTCTTC.

This clonotype came up a few times. The chain carries TRBV2 and TRBJ1-4, with D unclear. Germline loops: CDR1 SNHLY, CDR2 FYNNEI. This CDR3 has 15 residues. Trimming shortened V by 8 bases and J by 4 bases, and 17 bases separated the two germline ends. In DNA, the CDR3 is TGTGCCAGCTGGGGTGGATATGGGAATAATGAAAAACTGTTTTTT. Residues: CASWGGYGNNEKLFF.

This chain joins TRBV27 and TRBJ2-6; D is unresolved. The V end was cut by 3 bases, the J end by 0 bases, with 3 bases between. From germline, CDR1 is MNHEY and CDR2 SMNVEV (reference sequence). The CDR3 loop spans 14 amino acids. The CDR3 loop is CASSFYSGANVLTF. The CDR3 bases are TGTGCCAGCAGTTTTTACTCTGGGGCCAACGTCCTGACTTTC.

The chain couples TRBV28 to TRBJ2-4; tentatively, D is TRBD1 (5 bases). The CDR3 loop spans 16 amino acids. V was cut by 3 bases and J by 0 bases, with 12 bases left in between. The V gene's germline CDR1 is MDHEN and CDR2 SYDVKM. CDR3 protein: CASSLQGELAKNIQYF. The CDR3 nucleotides are TGTGCCAGCAGTTTGCAGGGCGAACTAGCCAAAAACATTCAGTACTTC.

The CDR3 DNA reads as TGCGCCAGCAGATTATGGGGCGGGACCTTAGGCAAAAACATTCAGTACTTC. Protein product: CASRLWGGTLGKNIQYF. The chain couples TRBV5-1 to TRBJ2-4, with D maybe TRBD2 (6 bases). The V gene's germline CDR1 is SGHRS and CDR2 YFSETQ. The CDR3 contains 17 residues. The ends were cut back, 5 bases at V and 3 bases at J, with 21 bases in the middle.

The V gene is TRBV6-4, the J gene TRBJ2-7; 7 nucleotides agree with TRBD1. This CDR3 has 16 residues. Germline lookup yields CDR1 MRHNA and CDR2 SNTAGT. V lost 3 bases to trimming and J lost 1 base; unmatched junction nucleotides: 9. The CDR3 region has the DNA TGTGCCAGCAGTGATGACAGGGCTGACGCATCCTACGAGCAGTACGTC. Translated, it gives CASSDDRADASYEQYV.

This clonotype came up a few times. The chain is built from TRBV6-2 or TRBV6-3 and TRBJ2-6, with D unclear. Germline CDR1 is MNHEY and CDR2 is SVGEGT. This CDR3 comprises 14 residues. V was pared by 7 bases and J by 4 bases, with 11 bases between. DNA of the CDR3: TGTGCCAGCAATTGCCCCAAGGGGGCCAACGTCCTGACTTTC. Residues: CASNCPKGANVLTF.

This clonotype turned up a few times. The rearrangement links TRBV6-5 to TRBJ1-2; 9 bases map to TRBD1. V was pared by 4 bases and J by 0 bases, with 6 bases of the junction left unmatched. Germline CDR1 MNHEY, CDR2 SVGAGI. This CDR3 has 16 residues. CDR3 DNA sequence: TGTGCCAGCAGTTCCCCACGGGACAGGGCTAACTATGGCTACACCTTC. Its protein product is CASSSPRDRANYGYTF.

This clonotype was counted a few times. This rearrangement joins TRBV20-1 to TRBJ2-5; 8 bases align to TRBD2. Germline V gene sequence: CDR1 DFQATT, CDR2 SNEGSKA (reference sequence). Trimming cost V 3 bases and J 4 bases; bases outside gene matches: 4. The CDR3 covers 13 residues. The CDR3 sequence is CSASGRGAETQYF. CDR3 coding DNA: TGCAGTGCTAGCGGGAGGGGGGCAGAGACCCAGTACTTC.

The V call is TRBV20-1, the J call TRBJ1-2; perhaps TRBD1 as D (6 bases). The CDR3 covers 12 residues. In germline, CDR1 is DFQATT, CDR2 SNEGSKA (reference sequence). The CDR3 protein is CIAPSGEGGYTF. CDR3 in DNA: TGCATAGCCCCCTCAGGGGAGGGTGGCTACACCTTC.

The table lists this clonotype with a few counts. The chain employs TRBV14 and TRBJ1-6, with 10 bases that match TRBD1. CDR1 is SGHDN and CDR2 is FVKESK in the germline V gene. The trim removed 3 bases at V and 7 bases at J, leaving 3 bases unmatched. The CDR3 spans 15 residues. The chain's CDR3 is CASSHGDRGNSPLHF. The CDR3 DNA reads TGTGCCAGCAGCCATGGGGACAGGGGAAATTCACCCCTCCACTTT.

The rearrangement links TRBV20-1 to TRBJ2-3; no clear D gene. Per germline, CDR1 DFQATT and CDR2 SNEGSKA (reference sequence). Trimming took off 3 bases at V and 5 bases at J, with 3 bases between the two ends. This CDR3 has 10 amino acids. CDR3 protein: CSASKDTQYF. In DNA, the CDR3 is TGCAGTGCTAGTAAAGATACGCAGTATTTT.

The CDR3 DNA reads TGTGCCAGCAGTTACGGGCTAGCGGGGCTAAATGAGCAGTTCTTC. Translated, it gives CASSYGLAGLNEQFF. The gene calls are TRBV6-2 or TRBV6-3 and TRBJ2-1; the match to TRBD2 covers 9 bases. The CDR3 spans 15 residues. Germline V gene data show CDR1 as MNHEY and CDR2 as SVGEGT. The ends lost 2 bases at V and 7 bases at J; junction bases unmatched: 6.